This T cell receptor beta chain comes out of a study of CD8 T cells in ankylosing spondylitis. Overall study results and limits: Clones tied to disease were said to be significantly enriched in matched ankylosing spondylitis synovial fluid. CD8+ disease-linked clones were present at relatively low frequencies in blood. Earlier reports found some motif variants in synovial fluid and blood in reactive arthritis. Characteristic of ankylosing spondylitis blood, it appeared, was a TCR beta motif comprising roughly 8 highly homologous variants.

As the method for making TCR beta libraries, quantitative 5'-RACE with molecular barcodes was used. A single record per CDR3 protein comes from TCRdb applying MiXCR to the 5' RACE reads. This sample has around 480,000 distinct CDR3 sequences; 15% to 20% occur once, and the top ten carry approximately 0.97%. On this clonotype itself: Its antigen remains unknown.

Germline V gene sequence: CDR1 KGHDR, CDR2 SFDVKD. V dropped 4 bases and J dropped 8; count of bases not matched to a gene: 8. The CDR3 contains 14 residues. The chain employs TRBV24-1 and TRBJ1-2; TRBD1 matches at 8 bases. The sequenced sample consisted of blood, either unsorted or a sorted T cell fraction (not recorded which). The sequence was obtained from a male donor with ankylosing spondylitis. DNA of the CDR3: TGTGCCACCAGTGACCCCACAGGGGGAAAGGGCTACACCTTC. Its protein is CATSDPTGGKGYTF.